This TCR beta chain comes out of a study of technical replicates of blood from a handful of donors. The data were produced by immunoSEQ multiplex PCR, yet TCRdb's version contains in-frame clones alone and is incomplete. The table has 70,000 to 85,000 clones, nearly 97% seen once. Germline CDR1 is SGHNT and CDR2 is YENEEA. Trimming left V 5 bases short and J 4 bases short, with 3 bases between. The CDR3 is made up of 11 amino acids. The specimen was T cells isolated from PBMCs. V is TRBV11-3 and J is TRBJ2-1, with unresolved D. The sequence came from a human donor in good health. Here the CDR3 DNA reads TGTGCCAGCAGCCCGTACAATGAGCAGTTCTTC. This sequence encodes CASSPYNEQFF.